This T cell receptor beta chain stems from a study of OX40 agonist ivuxolimab in advanced cancers. As for the study more broadly: Ivuxolimab was a fully human IgG2 agonistic monoclonal antibody targeting the costimulatory receptor OX40 (CD134). In the dose-escalation cohort, 70% to 85% of patients were male, and the mean age was 60 years with a range of roughly 20 to 79. Partial responses occurred in three dose-escalation patients: two with cutaneous melanoma and one with hepatocellular carcinoma. Patients were allowed to have had prior anti-PD-1, anti-PD-L1 or anti-CTLA-4 therapy, and around 40% of the dose-escalation patients had previously received checkpoint inhibitors. Peripheral TCRbeta sequencing aimed to test whether ivuxolimab altered TCR sequence diversity and caused clonal T-cell expansion. Of the roughly 52 dose-escalation patients, hepatocellular carcinoma was present in some 19, melanoma in some 15, renal cell carcinoma in 9 and head and neck cancer in 9. The paper covers the monotherapy dose-escalation part of the phase I ivuxolimab trial, which included N of about 50 patients. Intravenous ivuxolimab was administered to patients every 2 weeks at six dose levels: 0.01, 0.1, 0.3, 1.5, 3 and 10 mg/kg.

The V end gives up 6 bases and the J end 0 bases, leaving 9 bases in the junction not matched to a gene. The germline V gene supplies CDR1 SNHLY and CDR2 FYNNEI. Its CDR3 holds 18 amino acids, cysteine through phenylalanine. Left in the record is the CDR3 DNA by itself, 54 bases read in frame from the first base. Remarks on this clone: No antigen is known for it. Qualities for individual bases were not recorded, and no much larger clone is one base off.

Patients with a history of autoimmune disease or receiving systemic immunosuppression were excluded from the trial. Peripheral blood for TCR sequencing was collected from all dose cohorts at baseline, on cycle 4 day 1, and on cycle 7 day 1. Samples came from an open-label, multicenter, first-in-human phase I dose-escalation trial of ivuxolimab. Adults with locally advanced or metastatic melanoma, renal cell, hepatocellular, or head and neck squamous cell carcinoma were enrolled in the trial. CD4+ and CD8+ T cells were sorted separately from peripheral blood before TCR sequencing. Genomic DNA was extracted from sorted cells for sequencing of the TCRbeta CDR3 region. TCRbeta CDR3 regions were sequenced using the immunoSEQ Assay. As stored in TCRdb, this immuneACCESS dataset retains in-frame rearrangements with V and J assigned. A fraction of the clones does not appear; measured against another copy, unresolved V genes explain less than half of the discrepancy, and the remainder lacks a known reason. Here the sample has tens of thousands of clones; roughly 89% occur a single time. The top ten clones comprise 0.65% to 0.85% of the sample.

What the study reported, not specific to this receptor: In partial responders in the 0.1-3.0 mg/kg groups, normalized peripheral clonal expansion was found to be among the lowest, especially among CD8+ T cells. Low levels of normalized T-cell clonal expansion were also seen in some patients who did not respond. After ivuxolimab, expanded clones were on average more numerous among CD8+ T cells than among CD4+ T cells. Antigen specificity was not determined for the clonally expanded peripheral T cells. At doses from 0.1 to 3.0 mg/kg, clonal expansion was seen in both CD4+ and CD8+ blood T cells between baseline and week 6.

The receptor comes from an adult with an advanced solid tumor such as melanoma, head and neck, liver or kidney cancer. Sequences were derived from CD4+ or CD8+ T cells sorted from blood, sampled in a trial of the OX40 agonist ivuxolimab. The chain is encoded by TRBV2 joined to TRBJ2-4; 12 bases in the junction line up with TRBD2. In nucleotide form, the sequence is TGTGCCAGCAGGGTCGGGCTAGCGGGAGGGATAGCCAAAAACATTCAGTACTTC. Translated, this gives CASRVGLAGGIAKNIQYF.